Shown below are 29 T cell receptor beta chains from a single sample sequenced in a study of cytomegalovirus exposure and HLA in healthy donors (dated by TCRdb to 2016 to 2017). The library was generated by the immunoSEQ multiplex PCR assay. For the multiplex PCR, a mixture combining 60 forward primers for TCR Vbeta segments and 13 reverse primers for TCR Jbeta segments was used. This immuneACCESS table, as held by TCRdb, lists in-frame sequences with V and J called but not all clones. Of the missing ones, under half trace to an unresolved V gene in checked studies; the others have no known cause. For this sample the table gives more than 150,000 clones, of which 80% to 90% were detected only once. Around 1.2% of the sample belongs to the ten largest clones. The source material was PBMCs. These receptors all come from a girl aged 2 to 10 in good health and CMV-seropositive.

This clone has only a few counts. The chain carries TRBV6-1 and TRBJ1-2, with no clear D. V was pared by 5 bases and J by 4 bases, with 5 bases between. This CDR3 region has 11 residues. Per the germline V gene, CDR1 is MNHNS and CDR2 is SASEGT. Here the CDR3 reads CASSLAYGYTF. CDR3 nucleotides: TGTGCCAGCAGTCTGGCCTATGGCTACACCTTC.

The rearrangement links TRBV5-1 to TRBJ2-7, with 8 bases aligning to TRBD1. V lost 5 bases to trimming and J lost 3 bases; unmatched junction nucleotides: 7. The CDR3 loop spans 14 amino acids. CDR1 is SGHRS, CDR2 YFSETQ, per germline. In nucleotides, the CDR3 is TGCGCCAGCAGGCCTGGGACAGGAGGCTACGAGCAGTACTTC. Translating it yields CASRPGTGGYEQYF.

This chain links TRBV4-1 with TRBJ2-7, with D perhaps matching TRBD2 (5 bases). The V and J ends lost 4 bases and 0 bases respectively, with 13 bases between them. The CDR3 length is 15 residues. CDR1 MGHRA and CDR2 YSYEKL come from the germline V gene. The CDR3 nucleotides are TGCGCCAGCAGCCCCAGATGGACTCCCTCCTACGAGCAGTACTTC. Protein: CASSPRWTPSYEQYF.

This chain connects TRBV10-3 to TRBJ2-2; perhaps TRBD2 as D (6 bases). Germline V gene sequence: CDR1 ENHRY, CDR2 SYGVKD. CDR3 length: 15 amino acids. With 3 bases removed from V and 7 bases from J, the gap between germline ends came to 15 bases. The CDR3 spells CAISEPGGAGGELFF. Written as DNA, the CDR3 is TGTGCCATCAGTGAACCAGGAGGGGCGGGCGGGGAGCTGTTTTTT.

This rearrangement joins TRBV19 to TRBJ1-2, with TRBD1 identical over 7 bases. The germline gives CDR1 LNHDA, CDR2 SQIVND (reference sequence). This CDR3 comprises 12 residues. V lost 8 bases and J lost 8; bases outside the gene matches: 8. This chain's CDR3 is CASGQVYGGYTF. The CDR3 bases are TGTGCCAGTGGACAGGTTTACGGGGGCTACACCTTC.

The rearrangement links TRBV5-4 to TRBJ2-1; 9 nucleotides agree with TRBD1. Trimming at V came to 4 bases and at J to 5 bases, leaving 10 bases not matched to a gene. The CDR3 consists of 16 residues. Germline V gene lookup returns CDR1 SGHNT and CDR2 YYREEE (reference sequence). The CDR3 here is CASSTHPGQGNNEQFF. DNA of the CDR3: TGTGCCAGCAGCACCCACCCGGGACAGGGTAACAATGAGCAGTTCTTC.

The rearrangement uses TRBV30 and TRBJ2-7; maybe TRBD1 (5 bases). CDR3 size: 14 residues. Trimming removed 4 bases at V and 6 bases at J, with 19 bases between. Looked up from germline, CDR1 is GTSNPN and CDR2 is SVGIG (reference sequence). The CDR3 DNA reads TGTGCCTGGAATCCCGGCTCAGGGTCGTGCGAGCAGTACTTC. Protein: CAWNPGSGSCEQYF.

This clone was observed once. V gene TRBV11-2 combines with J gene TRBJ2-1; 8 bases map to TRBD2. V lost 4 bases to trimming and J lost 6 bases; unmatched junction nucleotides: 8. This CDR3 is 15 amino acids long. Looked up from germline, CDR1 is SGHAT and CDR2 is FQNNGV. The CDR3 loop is CASSSPASGSNEQFF. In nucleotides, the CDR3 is TGTGCCAGCAGCTCGCCGGCCAGCGGGAGCAATGAGCAGTTCTTC.

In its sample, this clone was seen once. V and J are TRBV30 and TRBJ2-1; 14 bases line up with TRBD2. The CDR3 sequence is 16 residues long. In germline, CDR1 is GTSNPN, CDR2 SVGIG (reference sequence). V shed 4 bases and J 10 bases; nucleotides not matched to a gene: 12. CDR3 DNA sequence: TGTGCCTGGAATCGCGGACTAGCGGGAGGCTTCTTGGAGCAGTTCTTC. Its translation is CAWNRGLAGGFLEQFF.

CDR3: CASSYGRTGTPLHF. In DNA, the CDR3 is TGTGCCAGCAGCTATGGTAGGACAGGGACACCCCTCCACTTT. J is TRBJ1-6 and V is TRBV11-2; 8 bases align to TRBD1. With 4 bases clipped from V and 11 bases from J, the junction kept 7 bases outside the gene matches. CDR1 and CDR2 (germline): SGHAT, FQNNGV. The CDR3 is 14 residues long.

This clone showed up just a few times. The CDR3 protein is CAWSRRGGQGAYEQYF. DNA for the CDR3: TGTGCCTGGAGTAGGCGGGGGGGACAGGGGGCCTACGAGCAGTACTTC. The V call is TRBV30, the J call TRBJ2-7, with 11 bases that match TRBD1. The CDR3 extends over 16 amino acids. Unmatched junction bases numbered 8, after V lost 2 bases and J lost 2 bases. Germline CDR1 GTSNPN, CDR2 SVGIG (reference sequence).

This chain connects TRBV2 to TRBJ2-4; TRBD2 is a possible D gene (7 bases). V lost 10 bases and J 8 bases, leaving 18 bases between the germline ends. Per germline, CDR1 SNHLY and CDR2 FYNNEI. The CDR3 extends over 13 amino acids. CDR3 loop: CATSGVGGDIQYF. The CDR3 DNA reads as TGTGCCACGTCAGGGGTGGGAGGGGACATTCAGTACTTC.

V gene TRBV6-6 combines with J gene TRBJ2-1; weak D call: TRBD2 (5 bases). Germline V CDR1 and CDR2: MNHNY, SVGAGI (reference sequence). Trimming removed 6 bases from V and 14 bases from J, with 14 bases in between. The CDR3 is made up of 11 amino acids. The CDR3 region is CASSPLVKEFF. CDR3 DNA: TGTGCCAGCAGCCCACTAGTAAAGGAGTTCTTC.

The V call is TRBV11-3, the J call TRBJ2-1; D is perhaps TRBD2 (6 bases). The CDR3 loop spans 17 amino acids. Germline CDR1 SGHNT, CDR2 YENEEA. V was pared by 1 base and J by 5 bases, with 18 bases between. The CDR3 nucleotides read TGTGCCAGCAGCTTAGGAGGGGCGGGGATAACAAACAATGAGCAGTTCTTC. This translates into CASSLGGAGITNNEQFF.

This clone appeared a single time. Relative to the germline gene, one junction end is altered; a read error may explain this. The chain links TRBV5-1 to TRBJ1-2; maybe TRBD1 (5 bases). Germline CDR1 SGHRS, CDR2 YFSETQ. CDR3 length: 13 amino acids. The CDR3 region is CASSLVGEGGMFF. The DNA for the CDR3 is TGCGCCAGCAGCTTGGTAGGGGAGGGCGGGATGTTCTTC.

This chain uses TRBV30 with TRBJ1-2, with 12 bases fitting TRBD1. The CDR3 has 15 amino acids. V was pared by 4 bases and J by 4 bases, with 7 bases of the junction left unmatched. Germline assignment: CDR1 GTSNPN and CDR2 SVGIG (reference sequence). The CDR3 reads CAWNGDRGRSYGYTF. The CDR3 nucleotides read TGTGCCTGGAATGGGGACAGGGGGCGAAGCTATGGCTACACCTTC.

The CDR3 loop reads CASSIFGQSGELFF. For the CDR3, the DNA is TGTGCCAGTAGTATCTTTGGACAGAGTGGGGAGCTGTTTTTT. The V gene is TRBV19, the J gene TRBJ2-2; tentative D call: TRBD1 (6 bases). Germline CDR1 reads LNHDA; CDR2 reads SQIVND (reference sequence). V gave up 3 bases and J gave up 8 bases, with 13 bases separating them. The CDR3 spans 14 residues.

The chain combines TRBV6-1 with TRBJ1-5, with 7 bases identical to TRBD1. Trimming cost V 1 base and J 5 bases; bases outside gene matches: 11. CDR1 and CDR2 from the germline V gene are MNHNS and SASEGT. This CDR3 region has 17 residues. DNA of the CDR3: TGTGCCAGCAGTGAAGGGACAGGATATTTTAGGGATCAGCCCCAGCATTTT. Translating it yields CASSEGTGYFRDQPQHF.

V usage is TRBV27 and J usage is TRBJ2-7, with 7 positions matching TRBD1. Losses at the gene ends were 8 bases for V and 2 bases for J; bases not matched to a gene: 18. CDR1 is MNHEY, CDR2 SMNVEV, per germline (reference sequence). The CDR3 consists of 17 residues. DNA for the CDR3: TGTGCCAGCCGGGAAAGAGATTTCACAGGGGTGCCCTACGAGCAGTACTTC. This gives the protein CASRERDFTGVPYEQYF.

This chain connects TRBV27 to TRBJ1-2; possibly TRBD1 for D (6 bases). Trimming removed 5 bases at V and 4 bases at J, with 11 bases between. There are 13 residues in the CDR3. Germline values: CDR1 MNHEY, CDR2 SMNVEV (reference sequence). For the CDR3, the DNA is TGTGCCAGCAGTCCTGGACAGCTCTATGGCTACACCTTC. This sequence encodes CASSPGQLYGYTF.

This CDR3 is CASSFSSGRPPEQFF. The CDR3 DNA is TGTGCCAGCAGTTTTTCTAGCGGGAGGCCGCCCGAGCAGTTCTTC. The chain carries TRBV27 and TRBJ2-1, with 11 bases that match TRBD2. The CDR3 covers 15 residues. The V gene's germline CDR1 is MNHEY and CDR2 SMNVEV (reference sequence). Germline trimming cut 3 bases from V and 10 bases from J; bases unmatched to any gene: 8.

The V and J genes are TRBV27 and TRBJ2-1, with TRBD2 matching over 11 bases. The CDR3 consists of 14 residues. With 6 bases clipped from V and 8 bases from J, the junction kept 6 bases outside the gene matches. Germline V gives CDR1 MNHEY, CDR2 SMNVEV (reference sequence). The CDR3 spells CASRPLAGGYEQFF. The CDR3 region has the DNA TGTGCCAGCAGGCCGCTAGCGGGAGGCTATGAGCAGTTCTTC.

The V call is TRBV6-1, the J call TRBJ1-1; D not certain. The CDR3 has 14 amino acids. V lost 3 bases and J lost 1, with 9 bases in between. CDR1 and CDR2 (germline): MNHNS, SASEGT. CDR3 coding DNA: TGTGCCAGCAGTGAGTGGCCGCAGAACACTGAAGCTTTCTTT. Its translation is CASSEWPQNTEAFF.

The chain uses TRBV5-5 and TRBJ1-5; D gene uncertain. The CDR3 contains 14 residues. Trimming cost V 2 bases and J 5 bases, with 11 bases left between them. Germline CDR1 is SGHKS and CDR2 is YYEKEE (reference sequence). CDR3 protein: CASSFSAVDQPQHF. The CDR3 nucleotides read TGTGCCAGCAGCTTTTCGGCGGTTGATCAGCCCCAGCATTTT.

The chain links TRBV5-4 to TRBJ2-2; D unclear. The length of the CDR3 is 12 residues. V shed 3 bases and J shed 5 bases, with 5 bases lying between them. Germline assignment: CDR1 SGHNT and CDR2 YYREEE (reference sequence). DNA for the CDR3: TGTGCCAGCAGCTCCCCAACCGGGGAGCTGTTTTTT. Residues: CASSSPTGELFF.

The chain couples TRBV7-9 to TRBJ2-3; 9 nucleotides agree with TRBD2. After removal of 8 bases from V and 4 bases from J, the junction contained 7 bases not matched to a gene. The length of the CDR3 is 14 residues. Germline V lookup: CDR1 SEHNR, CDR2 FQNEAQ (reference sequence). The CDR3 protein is CASAPGLAPDTQYF. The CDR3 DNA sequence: TGTGCCAGCGCCCCGGGACTAGCCCCAGATACGCAGTATTTT.

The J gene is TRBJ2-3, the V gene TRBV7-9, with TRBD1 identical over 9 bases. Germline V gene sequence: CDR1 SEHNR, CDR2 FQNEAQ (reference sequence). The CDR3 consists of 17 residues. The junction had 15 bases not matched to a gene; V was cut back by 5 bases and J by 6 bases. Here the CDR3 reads CASSILLGTGLTDTQYF. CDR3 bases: TGTGCCAGCAGCATTCTTCTCGGGACAGGGTTAACGGATACGCAGTATTTT. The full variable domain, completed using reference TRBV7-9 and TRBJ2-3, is DTGVSQNPRHKITKRGQNVTFRCDPISEHNRLYWYRQTLGQGPEFLTYFQNEAQLEKSRLLSDRFSAERPKGSFSTLEIQRTEQGDSAMYLCASSILLGTGLTDTQYFGPGTRLTVL.

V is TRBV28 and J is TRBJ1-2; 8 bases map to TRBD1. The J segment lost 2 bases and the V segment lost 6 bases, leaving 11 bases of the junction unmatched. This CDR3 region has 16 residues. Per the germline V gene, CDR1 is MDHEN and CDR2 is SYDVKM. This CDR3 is CASSRAGGAKNYGYTF. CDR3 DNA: TGTGCCAGCAGCAGGGCAGGGGGCGCGAAAAACTATGGCTACACCTTC.

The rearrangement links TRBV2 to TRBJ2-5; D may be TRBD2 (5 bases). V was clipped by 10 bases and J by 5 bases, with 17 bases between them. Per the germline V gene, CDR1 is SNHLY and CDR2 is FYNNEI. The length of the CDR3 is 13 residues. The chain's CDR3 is CATAKRSGETQYF. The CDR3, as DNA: TGTGCCACCGCTAAGCGGAGCGGTGAGACCCAGTACTTC.